Following are 28 T cell receptor beta chains from one sample sequenced in a study of regulatory T cells in long-lasting Graves disease. The time point: newly diagnosed GD, antithyroid drugs for less than 3 months. The TCR library was made from RNA extracted from PBMCs. CDR3-region Arm-PCR and iRepertoire HTBI primers produced the TCR beta libraries. MiXCR was run by TCRdb on the multiplex PCR reads, yielding one entry per CDR3 protein. The sample consists of approximately 400,000 distinct CDR3 sequences, 14% to 15% of them appearing once. These data also formed part of another study, on T cells in Graves' hyperthyroidism and ophthalmopathy.

The specimen comprised peripheral blood mononuclear cells (PBMCs), sampled at new diagnosis, from a patient treated with antithyroid drugs. The receptors shown here come from a woman in her thirties with Graves disease.

This clonotype was recorded many times. The rearrangement uses TRBV11-3 and TRBJ1-2; 10 bases are a match to TRBD1. Germline CDR1 and CDR2: SGHNT and YENEEA. Germline trimming cut 5 bases from V and 7 bases from J; bases unmatched to any gene: 13. CDR3 size: 16 residues. CDR3 in amino acids: CASSPGTGEALGGYTF. Written as DNA, the CDR3 is TGTGCCAGCAGCCCCGGGACAGGGGAGGCTTTAGGTGGCTACACCTTC.

There are many counts of this clonotype. This sequence joins TRBV20-1 and TRBJ1-1; unclear D gene. The germline V gene has CDR1 DFQATT and CDR2 SNEGSKA (reference sequence). V was shortened by 3 bases and J by 2 bases, with 10 bases between the two germline ends. The CDR3 extends over 13 amino acids. The DNA for the CDR3 is TGCAGTGCTAGGAACACAGATAACACTGAAGCTTTCTTT. This encodes CSARNTDNTEAFF.

This clonotype was recorded at least ten times. This sequence joins TRBV6-1 and TRBJ2-7; the D is unclear. CDR3 length: 13 residues. The germline V gene encodes CDR1 MNHNS and CDR2 SASEGT. V lost 6 bases and J lost 4, with 13 bases in between. The CDR3 here is CASRVIGVYEQYF. CDR3 nucleotides: TGTGCCAGCAGGGTTATTGGAGTGTACGAGCAGTACTTC.

Ten or more counts support this clonotype. The chain recombines TRBV27 with TRBJ2-7; no definite D call. Germline assignment: CDR1 MNHEY and CDR2 SMNVEV (reference sequence). The CDR3 covers 11 residues. The V end was cut by 8 bases, the J end by 2 bases, with 7 bases between. The CDR3 region has the DNA TGTGCCAGCGCAGATGCCTACGAGCAGTACTTC. Residues: CASADAYEQYF.

This clonotype was detected a few times. This chain uses TRBV29-1 with TRBJ1-2, with D possibly being TRBD1 (6 bases). From germline, CDR1 is SQVTM and CDR2 ANQGSEA. V was cut by 5 bases and J by 4 bases, with 14 bases left in between. The CDR3 totals 13 residues. The CDR3 DNA is TGCAGCGTTTCAGCAGGGGTTCTCTATGGCTACACCTTC. Protein: CSVSAGVLYGYTF.

This clonotype was seen many times. V is TRBV18 and J is TRBJ2-3, with 7 bases fitting TRBD2. The V and J ends lost 1 base and 1 base, in that order; junction bases with no gene match: 8. The CDR3 loop spans 17 amino acids. The germline V gene encodes CDR1 KGHSH and CDR2 LQKENI. The CDR3 coding sequence is TGTGCCAGCTCACCACTTTCCGCGGGAGTCGGCACAGATACGCAGTATTTT. Amino acid sequence: CASSPLSAGVGTDTQYF.

The gene calls are TRBV4-1 and TRBJ2-5; weak D call: TRBD2 (6 bases). V shed 0 bases and J shed 4 bases, with 21 bases lying between them. This CDR3 region has 18 residues. The V gene's germline CDR1 is MGHRA and CDR2 YSYEKL. The CDR3 nucleotides are TGCGCCAGCAGCCAAGAGGTGGTCGTGTCGGGGGTTGGAGAGACCCAGTACTTC. It translates to CASSQEVVVSGVGETQYF.

V and J are TRBV4-1 and TRBJ2-2, with D perhaps TRBD1 (6 bases). The CDR3 contains 17 residues. Germline assignment: CDR1 MGHRA and CDR2 YSYEKL. V lost 2 bases, J lost 1 base, and 14 bases lay in between. The CDR3 sequence is CASSQSPRQVNTGELFF. CDR3 sequence (DNA): TGCGCCAGCAGCCAAAGCCCTCGACAGGTGAACACCGGGGAGCTGTTTTTT.

In its sample, this clonotype was seen many times. The chain uses TRBV7-9 and TRBJ2-5, with D possibly TRBD2 on 6 matching bases. The germline V gene has CDR1 SEHNR and CDR2 FQNEAQ (reference sequence). The CDR3 runs to 15 residues. V shed 5 bases and J shed 3 bases, with 16 bases lying between them. The DNA for the CDR3 is TGTGCCAGCAGCCCAGCACGGGAGTGGGAAGAGACCCAGTACTTC. The encoded protein is CASSPAREWEETQYF.

In DNA, the CDR3 is TGTGCCAGTAGCCACCCCCGGGACAGAGGTGTAGATACGCAGTATTTT. Translation: CASSHPRDRGVDTQYF. The rearrangement joins TRBV19 to TRBJ2-3, with 7 bases matching TRBD1. There are 16 residues in the CDR3. Germline V CDR1 and CDR2: LNHDA, SQIVND (reference sequence). V lost 6 bases, J lost 5 bases, and 14 bases stayed unmatched.

This clonotype was observed a few times. The chain couples TRBV29-1 to TRBJ1-5; 10 nucleotides agree with TRBD1. Germline CDR1 and CDR2: SQVTM and ANQGSEA. This CDR3 has 20 amino acids. With V trimmed by 4 bases and J by 3 bases, 21 bases remained unmatched. CDR3 nucleotides: TGCAGCGTTGTCATCCCGGAATTGGGACAGGGGATCAGCCACAATCAGCCCCAGCATTTT. This encodes CSVVIPELGQGISHNQPQHF. The variable domain in full, completed from reference TRBV29-1 and TRBJ1-5, reads SAVISQKPSRDICQRGTSLTIQCQVDSQVTMMFWYRQQPGQSLTLIATANQGSEATYESGFVIDKFPISRPNLTFSTLTVSNMSPEDSSIYLCSVVIPELGQGISHNQPQHFGDGTRLSIL.

This clonotype was seen more than once but under ten times. This may arise from a read error, as a much more abundant clone is one base away. The final CDR3 position lacks the conserved phenylalanine or tryptophan, pointing to a likely read error. The chain recombines TRBV28 with TRBJ1-1, with 8 positions matching TRBD1. V shed 7 bases, J shed 4 bases, and the junction held 11 bases outside the gene matches. CDR1 is MDHEN and CDR2 is SYDVKM in the germline V gene. CDR3 length: 15 amino acids. DNA for the CDR3: TGTGCCAGCAATCTAGAGACAGGGGCGATCACTGAAGCTTTCTCT. Its protein product is CASNLETGAITEAFS.

This chain links TRBV7-9 with TRBJ2-7, with TRBD2 matching 15 bases. V shed 4 bases and J 3 bases; nucleotides not matched to a gene: 10. The CDR3 consists of 18 residues. Germline V gene sequence: CDR1 SEHNR, CDR2 FQNEAQ (reference sequence). CDR3 protein: CASSSDWTSGREFYEQYF. CDR3 sequence (DNA): TGTGCCAGCAGCTCGGACTGGACTAGCGGGAGGGAGTTCTACGAGCAGTACTTC.

In this sample, this clonotype turned up many times. The chain links TRBV28 to TRBJ1-6; D is unclear. Germline CDR1 reads MDHEN; CDR2 reads SYDVKM. Between the trimmed V and J ends, which lost 7 bases and 9 bases, there was a span of 19 bases. This CDR3 contains 15 residues. The CDR3 loop reads CASIQYAILGSPLHF. The CDR3 coding sequence is TGTGCCAGCATCCAATACGCTATATTGGGTTCACCCCTCCACTTT.

This clonotype was counted a few times. The chain links TRBV18 to TRBJ2-5; D uncertain. The CDR3 extends over 12 amino acids. Trimming removed 6 bases from V and 5 bases from J, with 10 bases in between. Germline loops: CDR1 KGHSH, CDR2 LQKENI. CDR3 residues: CASSTIGETQYF. As DNA, the CDR3 is TGTGCCAGCTCTACTATTGGGGAGACCCAGTACTTC.

This clonotype has just a few counts. The gene calls are TRBV7-8 and TRBJ2-1, with unresolved D. Trimming cost V 7 bases and J 6 bases, with 16 bases left between them. This CDR3 is 14 amino acids long. The germline V gene encodes CDR1 SGHVS and CDR2 FQNEAQ. The CDR3 loop reads CASTITAPINEQFF. The CDR3 nucleotides are TGTGCCAGCACCATAACAGCTCCAATCAATGAGCAGTTCTTC.

This clonotype was seen many times. V is TRBV3-1 and J is TRBJ2-5; D might be TRBD1 or TRBD2, each matching 5 bases. Trimming stripped 4 bases from V and 2 bases from J, with 17 bases between. Germline CDR1 reads LGHDT; CDR2 reads YNNKEL (reference sequence). CDR3 length: 16 amino acids. The CDR3, as DNA: TGTGCCAGCAGCCTCCTCGGGGCATCCCTGCAAGAGACCCAGTACTTC. It yields the protein CASSLLGASLQETQYF.

As to this clonotype: This is likely an artifact of a read error, given a far larger clone one base away. The rearrangement uses TRBV6-4 and TRBJ2-3; a possible D gene is TRBD1 (5 bases). Gene TRBJ2-5 matches the end of the DNA better, so the J call may be wrong. The length of the CDR3 is 16 residues. Germline values: CDR1 MRHNA, CDR2 SNTAGT. The CDR3 reads CATSDLPQEQRETQYF. The DNA for the CDR3 is TGTGCCACCAGTGATTTGCCACAGGAGCAGCGAGAGACCCAGTACTTC.

A single count supports this clonotype. The chain links TRBV13 to TRBJ2-1; 13 bases fit TRBD2. CDR1 and CDR2 from the germline V gene are PRHDT and FYEKMQ (reference sequence). The junction had 8 bases not matched to a gene; V was cut back by 5 bases and J by 7 bases. The CDR3 covers 16 residues. CDR3 residues: CASSRTSGSLGNEQFF. For the CDR3, the DNA is TGTGCCAGCAGCCGGACTAGCGGGAGTCTGGGGAATGAGCAGTTCTTC.

About this clonotype itself: A read error likely explains this, since a far larger clone differs by one base. The gene calls are TRBV7-2 and TRBJ2-7; the match to TRBD2 covers 7 bases. CDR3 length: 13 amino acids. Trimming removed 6 bases from V and 7 bases from J; junction bases left unmatched: 9. Per the germline V gene, CDR1 is SGHTA and CDR2 is FQGNSA. This chain's CDR3 is CASRQWGGHEQYF. In DNA, the CDR3 is TGTGCCAGCAGACAGTGGGGGGGTCATGAGCAGTACTTC.

The V and J genes are TRBV20-1 and TRBJ2-7, with 7 bases matching TRBD1. The CDR3 loop spans 13 amino acids. CDR1 DFQATT and CDR2 SNEGSKA come from the germline V gene (reference sequence). The J segment lost 6 bases and the V segment lost 8 bases, leaving 13 bases of the junction unmatched. Here the CDR3 reads CSTLGQAKGEQYF. CDR3 sequence (DNA): TGCAGTACCCTCGGACAGGCCAAGGGCGAGCAGTACTTC.

At least ten counts were recorded for this clonotype. The J gene is TRBJ2-3, the V gene TRBV6-5, with D possibly called TRBD1 or TRBD2 (5 bases each). Trimming stripped 2 bases from V and 4 bases from J, with 7 bases between. Germline V gene sequence: CDR1 MNHEY, CDR2 SVGAGI. This CDR3 has 13 residues. The CDR3: CASSYGGADTQYF. CDR3 nucleotide sequence: TGTGCCAGCAGTTACGGGGGAGCAGATACGCAGTATTTT.

In this sample, this clonotype turned up a few times. The chain employs TRBV11-2 and TRBJ1-3; unclear D gene. V lost 2 bases and J lost 0, with 11 bases in between. Germline V gene sequence: CDR1 SGHAT, CDR2 FQNNGV. This CDR3 is built from 16 residues. The DNA of the CDR3 is TGTGCCAGCAGCTTAACAGTCACCCTCTCTGGAAACACCATATATTTT. Amino acids: CASSLTVTLSGNTIYF.

There are a few counts of this clonotype. This sequence joins TRBV3-1 and TRBJ2-1; D perhaps matches TRBD2 (5 bases). CDR1 LGHDT and CDR2 YNNKEL come from the germline V gene (reference sequence). This CDR3 has 16 amino acids. The V and J ends lost 5 bases and 1 base respectively, with 15 bases between them. The CDR3 loop reads CASSEQGSMSYNEQFF. The CDR3 DNA is TGTGCCAGCAGCGAACAAGGGAGTATGTCCTACAATGAGCAGTTCTTC.

In this sample, this clonotype turned up many times. The CDR3, as DNA: TGTGCCAGCAGGTCCTCCAGGGGCTACACCGGGGAGCTGTTTTTT. This gives the protein CASRSSRGYTGELFF. The rearrangement links TRBV12-3 or TRBV12-4 to TRBJ2-2; tentatively, D is TRBD1 (6 bases). CDR3 length: 15 residues. V lost 6 bases and J lost 3, with 14 bases in between.

This clonotype came up a few times. The rearrangement links TRBV5-1 to TRBJ2-5, with D possibly matching TRBD1 (5 bases). Trimming left V 1 base short and J 2 bases short, with 18 bases between. Germline CDR1 reads SGHRS; CDR2 reads YFSETQ. The CDR3 consists of 17 residues. The DNA of the CDR3 is TGCGCCAGCAGCTTGTTAGGGCCAGGGATCCGGCAAGAGACCCAGTACTTC. It specifies CASSLLGPGIRQETQYF.

This clonotype was detected many times. The chain couples TRBV27 to TRBJ2-3; TRBD1 agrees at 8 bases. This CDR3 has 16 residues. The germline gives CDR1 MNHEY, CDR2 SMNVEV (reference sequence). V was pared by 0 bases and J by 4 bases, with 6 bases of the junction left unmatched. The chain's CDR3 is CASSLSWEQGADTQYF. The CDR3 coding sequence is TGTGCCAGCAGTTTATCCTGGGAACAGGGGGCAGATACGCAGTATTTT.

CDR3: CASSQVEGVGGYTF. For the CDR3, the DNA is TGTGCCAGCAGCCAAGTGGAGGGGGTGGGAGGCTACACCTTC. V is TRBV3-1 and J is TRBJ1-2; a possible D gene is TRBD1 (6 bases). The CDR3 runs to 14 residues. The V and J ends lost 1 base and 8 bases respectively, with 14 bases between them. Germline V gene data show CDR1 as LGHDT and CDR2 as YNNKEL (reference sequence).